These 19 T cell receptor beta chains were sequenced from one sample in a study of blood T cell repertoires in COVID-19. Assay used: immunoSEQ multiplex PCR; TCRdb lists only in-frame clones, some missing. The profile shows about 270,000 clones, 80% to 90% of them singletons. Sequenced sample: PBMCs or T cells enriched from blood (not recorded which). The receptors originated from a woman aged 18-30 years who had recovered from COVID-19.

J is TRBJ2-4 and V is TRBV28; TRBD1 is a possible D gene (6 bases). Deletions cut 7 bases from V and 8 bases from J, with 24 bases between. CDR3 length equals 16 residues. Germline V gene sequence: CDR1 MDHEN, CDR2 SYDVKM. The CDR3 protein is CASMSLKGQTFHIQYF. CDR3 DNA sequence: TGTGCCAGCATGAGCCTTAAAGGACAGACCTTTCACATTCAGTACTTC.

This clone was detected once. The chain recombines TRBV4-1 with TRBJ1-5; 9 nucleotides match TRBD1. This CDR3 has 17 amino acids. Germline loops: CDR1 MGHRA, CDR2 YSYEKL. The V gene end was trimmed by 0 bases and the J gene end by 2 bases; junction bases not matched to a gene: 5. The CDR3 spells CASSQDGTGWRNQPQHF. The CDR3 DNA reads TGCGCCAGCAGCCAAGATGGGACAGGGTGGCGCAATCAGCCCCAGCATTTT.

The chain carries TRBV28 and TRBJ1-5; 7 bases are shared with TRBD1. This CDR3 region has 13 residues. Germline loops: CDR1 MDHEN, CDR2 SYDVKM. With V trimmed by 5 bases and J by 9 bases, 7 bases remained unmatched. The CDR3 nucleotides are TGTGCCAGCAGTCCGACAGGGAGTCGGCCCCAGCATTTT. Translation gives CASSPTGSRPQHF.

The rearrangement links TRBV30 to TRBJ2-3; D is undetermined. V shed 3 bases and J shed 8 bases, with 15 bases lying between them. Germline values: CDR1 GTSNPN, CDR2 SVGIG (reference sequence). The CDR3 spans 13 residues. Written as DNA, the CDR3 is TGTGCCTGGAGGACGACTTCGTCGGGTACGCAGTATTTT. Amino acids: CAWRTTSSGTQYF.

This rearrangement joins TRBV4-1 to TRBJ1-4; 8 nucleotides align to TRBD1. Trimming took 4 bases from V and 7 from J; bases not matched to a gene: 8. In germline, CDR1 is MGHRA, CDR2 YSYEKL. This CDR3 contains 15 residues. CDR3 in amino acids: CASSRPGQAFEKLFF. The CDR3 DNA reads TGCGCCAGCAGCCGCCCGGGACAGGCCTTTGAAAAACTGTTTTTT.

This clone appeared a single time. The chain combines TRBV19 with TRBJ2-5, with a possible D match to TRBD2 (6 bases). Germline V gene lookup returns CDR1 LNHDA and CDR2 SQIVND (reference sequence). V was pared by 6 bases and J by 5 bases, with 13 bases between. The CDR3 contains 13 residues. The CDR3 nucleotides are TGTGCCAGTAGCCCGCAGGGAGGCGAGACCCAGTACTTC. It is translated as CASSPQGGETQYF.

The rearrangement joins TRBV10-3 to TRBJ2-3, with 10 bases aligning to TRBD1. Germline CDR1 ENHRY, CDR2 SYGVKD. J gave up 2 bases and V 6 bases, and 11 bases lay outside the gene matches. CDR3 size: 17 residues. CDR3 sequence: CAISPPGDRGYTDTQYF. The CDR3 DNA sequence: TGTGCCATCAGCCCCCCGGGGGACAGGGGATACACAGATACGCAGTATTTT.

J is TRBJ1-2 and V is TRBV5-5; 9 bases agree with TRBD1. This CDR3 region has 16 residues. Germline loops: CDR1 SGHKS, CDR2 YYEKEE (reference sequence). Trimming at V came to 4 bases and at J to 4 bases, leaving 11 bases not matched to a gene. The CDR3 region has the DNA TGTGCCAGCAGCCTACGGCCGGGACAGGGAATCTATGGCTACACCTTC. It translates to CASSLRPGQGIYGYTF.

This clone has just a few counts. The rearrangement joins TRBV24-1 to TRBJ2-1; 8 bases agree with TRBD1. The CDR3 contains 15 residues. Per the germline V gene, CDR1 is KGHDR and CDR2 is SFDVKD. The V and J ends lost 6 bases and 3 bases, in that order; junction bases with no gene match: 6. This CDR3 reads CATSPGQGFYNEQFF. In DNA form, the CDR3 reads TGTGCCACCAGTCCCGGACAGGGCTTCTACAATGAGCAGTTCTTC.

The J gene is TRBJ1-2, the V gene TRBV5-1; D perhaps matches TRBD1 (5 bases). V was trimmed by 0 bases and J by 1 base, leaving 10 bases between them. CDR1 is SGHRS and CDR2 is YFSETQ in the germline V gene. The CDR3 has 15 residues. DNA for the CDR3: TGCGCCAGCAGCTTGGGGGGCCCGGATAACTATGGCTACACCTTC. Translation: CASSLGGPDNYGYTF.

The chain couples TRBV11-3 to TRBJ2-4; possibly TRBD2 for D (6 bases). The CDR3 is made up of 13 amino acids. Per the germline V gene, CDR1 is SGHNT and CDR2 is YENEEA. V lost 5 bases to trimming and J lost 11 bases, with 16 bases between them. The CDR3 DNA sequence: TGTGCCAGCAGCCCGACAACGGGGGAAGTTCAGTACTTC. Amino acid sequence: CASSPTTGEVQYF.

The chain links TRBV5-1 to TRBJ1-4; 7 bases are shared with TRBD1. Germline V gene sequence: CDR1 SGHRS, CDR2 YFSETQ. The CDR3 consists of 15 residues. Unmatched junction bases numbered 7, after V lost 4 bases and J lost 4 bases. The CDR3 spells CASSTLTGSNEKLFF. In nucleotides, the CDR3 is TGCGCCAGCAGCACACTGACAGGGAGTAATGAAAAACTGTTTTTT.

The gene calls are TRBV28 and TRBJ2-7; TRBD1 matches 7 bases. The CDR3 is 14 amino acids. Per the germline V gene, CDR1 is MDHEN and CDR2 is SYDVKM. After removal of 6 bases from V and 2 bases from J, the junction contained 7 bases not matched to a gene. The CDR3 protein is CASRQTGSPYEQYF. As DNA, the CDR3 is TGTGCCAGCAGACAGACAGGGAGCCCCTACGAGCAGTACTTC.

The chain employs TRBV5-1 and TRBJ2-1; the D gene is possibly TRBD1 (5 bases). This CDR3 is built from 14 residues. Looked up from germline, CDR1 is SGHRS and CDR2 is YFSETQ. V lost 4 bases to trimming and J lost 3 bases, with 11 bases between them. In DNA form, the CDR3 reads TGCGCCAGCAGCCCCCAGGGCCTCTACAATGAGCAGTTCTTC. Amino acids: CASSPQGLYNEQFF.

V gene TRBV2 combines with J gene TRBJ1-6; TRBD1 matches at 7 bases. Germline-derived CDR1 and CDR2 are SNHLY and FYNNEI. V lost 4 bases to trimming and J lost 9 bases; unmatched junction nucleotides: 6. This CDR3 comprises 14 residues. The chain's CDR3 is CASSAEGAGSPLHF. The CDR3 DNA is TGTGCCAGCAGTGCGGAGGGGGCGGGTTCACCCCTCCACTTT.

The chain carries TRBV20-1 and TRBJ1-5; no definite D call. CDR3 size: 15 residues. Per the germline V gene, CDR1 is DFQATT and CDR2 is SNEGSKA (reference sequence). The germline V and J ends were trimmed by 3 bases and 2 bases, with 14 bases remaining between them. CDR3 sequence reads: CSASPGGWGNQPQHF. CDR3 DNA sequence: TGCAGTGCTAGTCCAGGAGGATGGGGCAATCAGCCCCAGCATTTT.

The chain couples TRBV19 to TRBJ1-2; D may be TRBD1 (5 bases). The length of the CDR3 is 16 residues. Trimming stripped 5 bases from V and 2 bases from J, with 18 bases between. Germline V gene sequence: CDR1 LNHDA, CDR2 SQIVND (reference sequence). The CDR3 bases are TGTGCCAGTAGTCCTCTCTGGATGACAGAAAACTATGGCTACACCTTC. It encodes CASSPLWMTENYGYTF.

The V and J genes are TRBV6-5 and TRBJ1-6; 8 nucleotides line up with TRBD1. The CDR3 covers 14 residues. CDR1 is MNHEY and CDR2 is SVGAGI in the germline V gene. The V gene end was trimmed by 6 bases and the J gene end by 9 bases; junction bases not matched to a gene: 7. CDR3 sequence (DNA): TGTGCCAGCAGAGCCGACAGGGGCTTTTCACCCCTCCACTTT. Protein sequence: CASRADRGFSPLHF.

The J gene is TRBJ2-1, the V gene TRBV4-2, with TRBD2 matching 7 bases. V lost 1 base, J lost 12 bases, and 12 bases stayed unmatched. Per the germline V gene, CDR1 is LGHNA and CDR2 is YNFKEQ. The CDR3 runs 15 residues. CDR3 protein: CASSQVSGSGPGQFF. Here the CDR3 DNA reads TGTGCCAGCAGCCAAGTCTCAGGTAGCGGGCCTGGGCAGTTCTTC.